The clone carrying this T cell receptor beta chain was seen many times. This entry comes from a study of regulatory T cells in long-lasting Graves disease. As to time point: newly diagnosed GD, antithyroid drugs for less than 3 months. Generation of the TCR library employed RNA extracted from PBMCs. In germline, CDR1 is MNHNS, CDR2 SASEGT. This CDR3 is 13 amino acids long. Trimming took off 7 bases at V and 1 base at J, with 10 bases between the two ends. Assembly of TCR beta libraries relied on iRepertoire HTBI primers together with Arm-PCR of CDR3 regions. TCRdb re-called the multiplex PCR reads with MiXCR, one entry per CDR3 protein. The table records 350,000 to 450,000 distinct CDR3 sequences, over 9.5% of them present only once. The same specimen was also included in a second study, on T cells in Graves' hyperthyroidism and ophthalmopathy.

The material sequenced was peripheral blood mononuclear cells (PBMCs), taken at new diagnosis, from a patient treated with antithyroid drugs. This TCR was sampled from a woman between 18 and 30 years old with Graves disease. The chain combines TRBV6-1 with TRBJ1-1; D gene uncertain. The CDR3 here is CASTSVPNTEAFF. CDR3 nucleotide sequence: TGTGCCAGCACCTCCGTACCGAACACTGAAGCTTTCTTT.